This TCR beta chain was obtained from a study of cytomegalovirus exposure and HLA in healthy donors. This CDR3 spans 11 amino acids. Trimming stripped 10 bases from V and 6 bases from J, with 10 bases between. Germline V CDR1 and CDR2: SEHNR, FQNEAQ (reference sequence). The PCR had 60 Vbeta and 13 Jbeta primers. Produced via immunoSEQ multiplex PCR; TCRdb's table is partial and in-frame only. Of about 180,000 clones listed, 77% are singletons. The count of this clone is one. The clonotype was recovered from a man between 18 and 35 years old in good health and CMV-seronegative. V is TRBV7-9 and J is TRBJ2-1, with a tentative D call TRBD2 (6 bases). Material: PBMCs. CDR3 sequence: CATGTFNEQFF. The CDR3 nucleotides read TGTGCCACCGGGACTTTCAATGAGCAGTTCTTC.